This T cell receptor (beta chain) is drawn from a study of post-analysis software for immune sequencing data. The overall study: Clinical courses comprised relapsing-remitting, secondary progressive and progressive-relapsing multiple sclerosis.

Incorporated into the TCR beta cDNA libraries were unique molecular identifiers, which served to reduce PCR and sequencing biases. From the PCR reads, TCRdb called clonotypes with MiXCR, one entry per CDR3 protein. This sample has some 500,000 distinct CDR3 sequences, with over 35% found just once. In regard to this clonotype: Its specificity is unknown.

Whole-study results and caveats: Versus controls, multiple sclerosis patients showed significantly lower diversity (normalized Chao1). Strong co-clustering by F measure was evident for samples that had been prepared in the same batch.

Sequencing was carried out using blood. The sequence was collected from a girl aged 10 to 17 with multiple sclerosis.

The CDR3 sequence: CASSQETRQTQYF. The CDR3 DNA sequence: TGCGCCAGCAGCCAAGAGACCAGGCAGACCCAGTACTTC. The rearrangement links TRBV4-3 to TRBJ2-7; no definite D call. The DNA end favors TRBJ2-5, so the J call may be wrong. The germline gives CDR1 LGHNA, CDR2 YSLEER. This CDR3 region has 13 residues.